Sequencing of this TCR beta chain was carried out in a study of T cells expressing NK-cell markers. Turning to the study itself: One of the eight sequenced donors was seronegative, whereas the other seven were HCMV-seropositive. The study, taken as a whole, reports: Researchers report these clonotypes also headed the CD3+CD56-NKG2C+ fraction in a handful of donors. HCMV specificity of the expanded NKG2C+ T cell clones was not established.

Concerning this clonotype itself: What it binds is not known.

CDR1 is LGHNA and CDR2 is YSLEER in the germline V gene. This CDR3 region has 14 residues. One entry per CDR3 protein, without DNA, is what TCRdb gives after re-calling the 5' RACE reads. The sample includes roughly 420,000 distinct CDR3 sequences. The clonotype originates from a woman aged 18-70 years in good health. The chain joins TRBV4-3 to TRBJ2-7; TCRdb names TRBD2, which stays unverified in the absence of DNA. Sequencing input: blood T cells: a sorted CD56 or NKG2C T cell subset, CD4+ or CD8+ T cells, or bulk PBMC T cells (not recorded which). CDR3 sequence reads: CASSQGASRYEQYF.